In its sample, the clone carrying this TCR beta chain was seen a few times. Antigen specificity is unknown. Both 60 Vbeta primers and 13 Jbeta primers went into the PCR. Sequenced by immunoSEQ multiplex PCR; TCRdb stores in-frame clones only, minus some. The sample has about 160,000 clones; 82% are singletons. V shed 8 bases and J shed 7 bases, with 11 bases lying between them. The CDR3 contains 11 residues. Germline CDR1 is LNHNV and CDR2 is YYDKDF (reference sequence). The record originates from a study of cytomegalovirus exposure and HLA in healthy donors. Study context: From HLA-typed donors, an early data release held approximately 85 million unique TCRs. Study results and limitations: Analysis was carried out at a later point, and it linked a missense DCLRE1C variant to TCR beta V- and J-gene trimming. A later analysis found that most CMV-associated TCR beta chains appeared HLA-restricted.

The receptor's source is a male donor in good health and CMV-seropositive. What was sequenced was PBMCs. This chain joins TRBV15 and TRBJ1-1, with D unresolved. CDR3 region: CATGRHSEAFF. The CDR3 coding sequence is TGTGCCACCGGTCGACACAGTGAAGCTTTCTTT.